The 22 T cell receptor beta chains reported below all come from one sample, sequenced in a study of monozygotic twins with inflammatory bowel disease. TCRdb reprocessed the 5' RACE reads and keeps a single row for each CDR3 protein, giving no DNA. The sample table sets out more than 300,000 distinct CDR3 sequences. Sample: blood. Receptors were obtained from a human donor with ulcerative colitis or Crohn's disease, or a healthy co-twin of an affected twin (not recorded which).

The chain combines TRBV20-1 with TRBJ2-5. The CDR3 spans 13 residues. The germline V gene has CDR1 DFQATT and CDR2 SNEGSKA (reference sequence). The chain's CDR3 is CSARVTKQETQYF.

The chain carries TRBV11-2 and TRBJ2-7. CDR3 length equals 15 residues. Germline loops: CDR1 SGHAT, CDR2 FQNNGV. The CDR3 reads CASSLAAGVRYEQYF.

This sequence joins TRBV7-9 and TRBJ2-7. The CDR3 contains 15 residues. Germline values: CDR1 SEHNR, CDR2 FQNEAQ (reference sequence). CDR3 sequence: CASSLIIGTSYEQYF.

V and J are TRBV7-3 and TRBJ2-1; TCRdb's D call, TRBD2, is unchecked because there is no DNA. CDR3 size: 15 residues. The V gene's germline CDR1 is SGHTA and CDR2 FQGTGA. The CDR3 spells CASSPELAAYNEQFF. Combining the CDR3 with reference TRBV7-3 and TRBJ2-1 gives the whole variable domain GAGVSQTPSNKVTEKGKYVELRCDPISGHTALYWYRQSLGQGPEFLIYFQGTGAADDSGLPNDRFFAVRPEGSVSTLKIQRTERGDSAVYLCASSPELAAYNEQFFGPGTRLTVL.

This rearrangement joins TRBV29-1 to TRBJ2-7; the TCRdb D gene call, TRBD1, has no DNA to confirm it. Germline V lookup: CDR1 SQVTM, CDR2 ANQGSEA. This CDR3 contains 15 residues. CDR3 in amino acids: CSVENRDQNSYEQYF.

The chain uses TRBV7-9 and TRBJ2-1; TCRdb gives TRBD2 as the D gene, but with no DNA this cannot be confirmed. Germline V gene data show CDR1 as SEHNR and CDR2 as FQNEAQ (reference sequence). The CDR3 has 17 amino acids. The CDR3 protein is CASSIPPEGSSYNEQFF.

The J gene is TRBJ1-4, the V gene TRBV4-1. This CDR3 is built from 15 residues. Germline V gene lookup returns CDR1 MGHRA and CDR2 YSYEKL. This CDR3 is CASSQPTARGEKLFF.

V and J are TRBV7-2 and TRBJ1-6; TCRdb proposes TRBD1, but this gene call is untestable without DNA. The CDR3 consists of 16 residues. In germline, CDR1 is SGHTA, CDR2 FQGNSA. CDR3 sequence: CASSPDSGILNSPLHF.

The chain employs TRBV2 and TRBJ2-3; TCRdb proposes TRBD1, but this gene call is untestable without DNA. Looked up from germline, CDR1 is SNHLY and CDR2 is FYNNEI. CDR3 length equals 12 residues. CDR3 region: CASDSGGDTQYF.

The gene calls are TRBV4-3 and TRBJ2-1; TCRdb gives TRBD1 as the D gene, but with no DNA this cannot be confirmed. Germline V gene data show CDR1 as LGHNA and CDR2 as YSLEER. This CDR3 contains 17 residues. The CDR3 sequence: CASSQDRSGGRVGEQFF.

The J gene is TRBJ2-7, the V gene TRBV20-1; TCRdb's assignment of TRBD2 cannot be checked, as there is no DNA. The CDR3 contains 16 residues. CDR1 DFQATT and CDR2 SNEGSKA come from the germline V gene (reference sequence). The CDR3 sequence is CSARGLAVTSSYEQYF.

The chain carries TRBV9 and TRBJ2-1. This CDR3 has 16 amino acids. Germline V gene data show CDR1 as SGDLS and CDR2 as YYNGEE. The CDR3 here is CASSVGSSFSYNEQFF.

The rearrangement joins TRBV5-1 to TRBJ2-1; TCRdb calls TRBD1, which cannot be checked without DNA. The germline gives CDR1 SGHRS, CDR2 YFSETQ. The CDR3 length is 16 residues. CDR3 in amino acids: CASSLQGQRDYNEQFF.

V and J are TRBV20-1 and TRBJ2-3; as DNA is missing, the TRBD1 call by TCRdb cannot be tested. The CDR3 has 13 amino acids. Germline V gene data show CDR1 as DFQATT and CDR2 as SNEGSKA (reference sequence). This chain's CDR3 is CSASKQGTDTQYF.

This sequence joins TRBV6-5 and TRBJ1-1. Germline V gene sequence: CDR1 MNHEY, CDR2 SVGAGI. CDR3 length: 14 residues. CDR3 residues: CASSYQGPNTEAFF.

The chain joins TRBV5-1 to TRBJ1-2; TCRdb gives TRBD1 as the D gene, but with no DNA this cannot be confirmed. Germline-derived CDR1 and CDR2 are SGHRS and YFSETQ. The CDR3 covers 15 residues. This CDR3 reads CASSLVERGSYGYTF.

V is TRBV7-2 and J is TRBJ2-3. CDR3 length equals 14 residues. CDR1 SGHTA and CDR2 FQGNSA come from the germline V gene. CDR3 sequence: CASSFARNTDTQYF.

The genes are TRBV6-1 and TRBJ1-5; TCRdb's D call, TRBD1, is unchecked because there is no DNA. Germline CDR1 and CDR2: MNHNS and SASEGT. This CDR3 region has 16 residues. CDR3 sequence reads: CASSEKGQWVNQPQHF.

The V and J genes are TRBV11-2 and TRBJ2-3; the TRBD1 assignment by TCRdb is unverifiable without DNA. The germline gives CDR1 SGHAT, CDR2 FQNNGV. The CDR3 loop spans 16 amino acids. CDR3 loop: CASSPTGVLVADTQYF. Using reference TRBV11-2 and TRBJ2-3 for the parts outside the CDR3, the full variable domain is EAGVAQSPRYKIIEKRQSVAFWCNPISGHATLYWYQQILGQGPKLLIQFQNNGVVDDSQLPKDRFSAERLKGVDSTLKIQPAKLEDSAVYLCASSPTGVLVADTQYFGPGTRLTVL.

This chain joins TRBV18 and TRBJ2-4. This CDR3 has 16 amino acids. Germline V gene lookup returns CDR1 KGHSH and CDR2 LQKENI. The CDR3 loop reads CASSPLGGLAKNIQYF.

The rearrangement uses TRBV6-1 and TRBJ2-7; TCRdb returns TRBD1, unconfirmable since there is no DNA. This CDR3 region has 14 residues. Germline values: CDR1 MNHNS, CDR2 SASEGT. The CDR3: CASTPPGQGYEQYF.

V is TRBV5-1 and J is TRBJ2-7; TCRdb reports TRBD2, a call that lacks DNA to check it against. Germline V gene data show CDR1 as SGHRS and CDR2 as YFSETQ. There are 14 residues in the CDR3. Here the CDR3 reads CASSFGGVAYEQYF.